The source of this TCR beta chain is a study of blood T cell repertoires in COVID-19. At the level of the study: T cells, B-cell-depleted T cells, or PBMCs supplied cDNA or gDNA.

The CDR3 runs to 14 residues. V shed 3 bases and J shed 10 bases, with 13 bases lying between them. Germline V gene data show CDR1 as SGHTA and CDR2 as FQGTGA. In the authors' methods: Using reference gene primer amplification, nucleated cell counts were estimated. Profiled with immunoSEQ multiplex PCR; TCRdb holds only in-frame clones, not every one. The V and J calls and clone size were taken over from that table, and D and trimming were inferred from the DNA. There are approximately 40,000 clones in the sample; roughly 90% occur only once, and approximately 23% lies in the top ten. The sample taken for sequencing was peripheral blood. The chain links TRBV7-3 to TRBJ1-6, with a possible D match to TRBD1 (6 bases). This clonotype was sampled from a woman aged 80 or older in a cohort sampled during active or convalescent COVID-19. CDR3 sequence reads: CASSLGQGGSPLHF. The CDR3 nucleotides read TGTGCCAGCAGCTTGGGACAAGGCGGGTCACCCCTCCACTTT.